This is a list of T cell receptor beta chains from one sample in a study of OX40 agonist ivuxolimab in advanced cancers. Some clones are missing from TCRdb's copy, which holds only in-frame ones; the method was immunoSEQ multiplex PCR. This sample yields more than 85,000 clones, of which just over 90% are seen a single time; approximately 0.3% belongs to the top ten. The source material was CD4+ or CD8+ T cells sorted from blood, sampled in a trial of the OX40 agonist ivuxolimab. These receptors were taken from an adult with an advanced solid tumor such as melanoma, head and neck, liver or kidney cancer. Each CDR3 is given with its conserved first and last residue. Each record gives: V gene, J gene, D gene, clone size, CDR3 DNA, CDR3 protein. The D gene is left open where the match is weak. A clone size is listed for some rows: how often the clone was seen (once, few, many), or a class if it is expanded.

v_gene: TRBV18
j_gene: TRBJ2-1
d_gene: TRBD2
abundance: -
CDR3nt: TGTGCCAGCTCACCCCTTGGCGGGAGGTCCTACAATGAGCAGTTCTTC
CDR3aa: CASSPLGGRSYNEQFF

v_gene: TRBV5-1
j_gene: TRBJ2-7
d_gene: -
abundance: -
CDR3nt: TGCGCCAGCAGTCCCGGGACTGATTTCTACGAGCAGTACTTC
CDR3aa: CASSPGTDFYEQYF

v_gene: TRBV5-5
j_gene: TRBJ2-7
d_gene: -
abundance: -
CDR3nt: TGTGCCAGCAGCTTGGTTGTGGGCGGTTCCTACGAGCAGTACTTC
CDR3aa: CASSLVVGGSYEQYF

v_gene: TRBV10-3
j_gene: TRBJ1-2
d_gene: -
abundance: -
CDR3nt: TGTGCCGTTGCGGACCAGGTCTATGGCTACACCTTC
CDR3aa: CAVADQVYGYTF

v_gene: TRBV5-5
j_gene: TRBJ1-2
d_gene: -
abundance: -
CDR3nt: TGTGCCAGCACGAATATAGGGAACTATGGCTACACCTTC
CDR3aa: CASTNIGNYGYTF

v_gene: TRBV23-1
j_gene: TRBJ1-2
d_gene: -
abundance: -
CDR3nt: TGCGCCAGCAGTCGGATTAGGGGCCGAGAGCCTAACTATGGCTACACCTTC
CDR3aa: CASSRIRGREPNYGYTF

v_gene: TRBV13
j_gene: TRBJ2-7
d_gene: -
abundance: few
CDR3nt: TGTGCCAGCAGCTTCATTGGGGGATCCTACGAGCAGTACTTC
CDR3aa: CASSFIGGSYEQYF

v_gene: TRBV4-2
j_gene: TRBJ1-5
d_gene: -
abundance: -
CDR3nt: TGTGCCAGCAGCCAAGATGACGGTTCCGGCCAGCCCCAGCATTTT
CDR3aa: CASSQDDGSGQPQHF

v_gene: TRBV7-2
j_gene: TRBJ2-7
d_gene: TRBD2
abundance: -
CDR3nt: TGTGCCAGCAGCTCTCCGGGACTAGCGGGAGGGGGCGAGCAGTACTTC
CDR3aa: CASSSPGLAGGGEQYF

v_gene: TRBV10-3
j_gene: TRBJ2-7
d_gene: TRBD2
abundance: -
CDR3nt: TGTGCCATCAAGGGGACTAGCGGGAGCCTGTACGAGCAGTACTTC
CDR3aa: CAIKGTSGSLYEQYF

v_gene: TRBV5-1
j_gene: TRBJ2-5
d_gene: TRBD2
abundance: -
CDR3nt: TGCGCCAGCAGCTTGGCCGGGGGGGCCGGAGAGACCCAGTACTTC
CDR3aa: CASSLAGGAGETQYF

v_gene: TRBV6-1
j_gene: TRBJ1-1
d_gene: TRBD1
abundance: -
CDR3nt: TGTGCCACCGGGACAGACATGAACACTGAAGCTTTCTTT
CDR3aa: CATGTDMNTEAFF

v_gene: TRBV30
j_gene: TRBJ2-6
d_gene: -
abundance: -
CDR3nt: TGTGCCTGGAGTTTCGGCGGTTGGGGGGCCAACGTCCTGACTTTC
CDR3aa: CAWSFGGWGANVLTF

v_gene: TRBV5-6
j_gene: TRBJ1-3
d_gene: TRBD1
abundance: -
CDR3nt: TGTGCCAGCAGCTTCCGTCCCGGGACAGGGCCCTCGGCTGGAAACACCATATATTTT
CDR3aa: CASSFRPGTGPSAGNTIYF

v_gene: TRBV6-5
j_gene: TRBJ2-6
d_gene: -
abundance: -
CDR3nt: TGTGCCAGCAACAAAAGGGCTGGGGCCAACGTCCTGACTTTC
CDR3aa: CASNKRAGANVLTF

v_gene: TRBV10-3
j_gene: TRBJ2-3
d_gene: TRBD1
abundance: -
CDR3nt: TGTGCCATCAGACCCGGGACAGGGGCAGATACGCAGTATTTT
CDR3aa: CAIRPGTGADTQYF

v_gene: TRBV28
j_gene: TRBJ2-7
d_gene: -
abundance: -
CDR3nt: TGTGCCAGCAGGAGGGGGTCCGGGCAGTACTTC
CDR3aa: CASRRGSGQYF

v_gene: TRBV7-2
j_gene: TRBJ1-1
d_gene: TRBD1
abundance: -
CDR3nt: TGTGCCAGCAGCTTATCTGGGACAGGGGGTGATGGTACTGAAGCTTTCTTT
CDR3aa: CASSLSGTGGDGTEAFF

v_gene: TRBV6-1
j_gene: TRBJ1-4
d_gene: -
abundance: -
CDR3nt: TGTGCCAGCAGGACAGCCTTCAGTGAAAAACTGTTTTTT
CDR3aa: CASRTAFSEKLFF

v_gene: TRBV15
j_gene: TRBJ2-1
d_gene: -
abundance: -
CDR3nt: TGTGCCACCAGCAGAGAGAACGTATTCGAGCGGAGAGACAATGAGCAGTTCTTC
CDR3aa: CATSRENVFERRDNEQFF

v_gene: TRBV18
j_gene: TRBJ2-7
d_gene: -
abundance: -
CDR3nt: TGTGCCAGCTCACGTTTCCAGGGTTTCGAGCAGTACTTC
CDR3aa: CASSRFQGFEQYF

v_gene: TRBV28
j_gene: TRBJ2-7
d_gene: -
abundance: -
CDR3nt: TGTGCCAGCAGTTCCGTGTTGTCCCCTCTTGTCCCCTTC
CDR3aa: CASSSVLSPLVPF

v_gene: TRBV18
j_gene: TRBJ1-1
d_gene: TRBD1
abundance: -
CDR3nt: TGTGCCAGCTCCCAGGACAGGGTTAACACTGAAGCTTTCTTT
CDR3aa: CASSQDRVNTEAFF

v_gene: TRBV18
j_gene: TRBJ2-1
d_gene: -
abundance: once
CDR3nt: TGTGCCAGCTCACCTCCCTCCTACAATGAGCAGTTCTTC
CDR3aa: CASSPPSYNEQFF

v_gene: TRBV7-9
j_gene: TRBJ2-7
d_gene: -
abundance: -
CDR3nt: TGTGCCAGCAGCTTAGATTTTTACGAGCAGTACTTC
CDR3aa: CASSLDFYEQYF

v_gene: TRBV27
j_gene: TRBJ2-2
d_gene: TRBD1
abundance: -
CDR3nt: TGTGCCAGCAGTCTCAGGGGGAGGAACACCGGGGAGCTGTTTTTT
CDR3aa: CASSLRGRNTGELFF

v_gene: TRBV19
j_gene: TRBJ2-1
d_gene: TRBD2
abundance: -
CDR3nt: TGTGCCAGTAGTACTTCCGCGGGACTAGCGGCCCGCAATGAGCAGTTCTTC
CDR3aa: CASSTSAGLAARNEQFF

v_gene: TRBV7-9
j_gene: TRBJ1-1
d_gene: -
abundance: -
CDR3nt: TGTGCCAGCAGCTTAATCAACCGGCTCCGGGACATGAACACTGAAGCTTTCTTT
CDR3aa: CASSLINRLRDMNTEAFF

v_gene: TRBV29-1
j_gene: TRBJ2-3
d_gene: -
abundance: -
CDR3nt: TGCAGCGTTGTCGTTCAGCTTGGTGGAGTGACAGATACGCAGTATTTT
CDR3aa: CSVVVQLGGVTDTQYF

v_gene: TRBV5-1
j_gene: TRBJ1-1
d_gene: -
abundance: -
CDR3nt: TGCGCCAGTACCGGACAAAACACTGAAGCTTTCTTT
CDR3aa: CASTGQNTEAFF

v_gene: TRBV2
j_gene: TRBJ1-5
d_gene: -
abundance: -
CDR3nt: TGTGCCAGCAGTGAATGGGCCCCGGGGAGGCAGCCCCAGCATTTT
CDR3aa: CASSEWAPGRQPQHF

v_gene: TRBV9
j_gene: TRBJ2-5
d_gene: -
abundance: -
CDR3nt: TGTGCCAGCAGCGTAGCTTACGGCCGGACGGAGACCCAGTACTTC
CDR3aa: CASSVAYGRTETQYF

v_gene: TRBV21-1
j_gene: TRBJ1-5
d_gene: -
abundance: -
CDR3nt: TGTGCCAGCAGCCTAAGACCCAGCAAAAGCAATCAGCCCCAGCATTTT
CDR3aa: CASSLRPSKSNQPQHF

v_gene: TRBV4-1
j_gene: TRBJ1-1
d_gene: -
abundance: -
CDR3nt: TGCGCCAGCAGCCAAGAAGGAGCGGGGTATAAAGCTTTCTTT
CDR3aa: CASSQEGAGYKAFF

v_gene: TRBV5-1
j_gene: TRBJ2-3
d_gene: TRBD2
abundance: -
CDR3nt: TGCGCCAGCAGGCGGGAGCCAAGGACAGATACGCAGTATTTT
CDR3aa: CASRREPRTDTQYF

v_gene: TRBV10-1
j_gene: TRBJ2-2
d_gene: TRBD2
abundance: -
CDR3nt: TGCGCCAGCCGCTCCGGGACTAGCGGCACCGGGGAGCTGTTTTTT
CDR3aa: CASRSGTSGTGELFF

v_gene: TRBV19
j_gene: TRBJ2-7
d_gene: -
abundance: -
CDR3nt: TGTGCCAGTAGTATCCGAGTGGGGATCCCCTACGAGCAGTACTTC
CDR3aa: CASSIRVGIPYEQYF

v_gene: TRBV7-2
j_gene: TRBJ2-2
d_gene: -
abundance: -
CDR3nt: TGTGCCAGCAGCCCACAGGCCCAAGGAAACACCGGGGAGCTGTTTTTT
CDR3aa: CASSPQAQGNTGELFF

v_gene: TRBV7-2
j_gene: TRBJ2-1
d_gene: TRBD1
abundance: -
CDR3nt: TGTGCCAGCAGCTTCCGGCCTGGGACAGGGGGGGTCAATGAGCAGTTCTTC
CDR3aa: CASSFRPGTGGVNEQFF

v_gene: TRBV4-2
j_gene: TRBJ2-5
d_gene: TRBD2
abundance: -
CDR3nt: TGTGCCAGCAGCCAAACCCCTCAAGCGGGGGGAGAGACCCAGTACTTC
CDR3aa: CASSQTPQAGGETQYF

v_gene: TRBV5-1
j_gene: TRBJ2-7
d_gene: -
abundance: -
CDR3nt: TGCGCCAGCAGCTTGGTGCCAGGAAAAATCTCCTACGAGCAGTACTTC
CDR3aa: CASSLVPGKISYEQYF

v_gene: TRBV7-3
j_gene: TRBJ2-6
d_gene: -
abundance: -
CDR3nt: TGTGCCAGCAGCTTTGACCCCCCAGGCAACTCTGGGGCCAACGTCCTGACTTTC
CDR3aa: CASSFDPPGNSGANVLTF

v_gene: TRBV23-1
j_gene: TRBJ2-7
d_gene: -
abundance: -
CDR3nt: TGCGCCAGCAGCCCGAATACCGGACGGCAGTACTTC
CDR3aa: CASSPNTGRQYF

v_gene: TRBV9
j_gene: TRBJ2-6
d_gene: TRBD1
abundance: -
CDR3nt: TGTGCCAGCAGCCCCCTGGGACAGCTGACTGGGGCCAACGTCCTGACTTTC
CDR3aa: CASSPLGQLTGANVLTF

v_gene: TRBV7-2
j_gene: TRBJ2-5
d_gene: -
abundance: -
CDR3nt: TGTGCCAGCAGCCCCCCCCCAGGGATGCAAGAGACCCAGTACTTC
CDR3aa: CASSPPPGMQETQYF

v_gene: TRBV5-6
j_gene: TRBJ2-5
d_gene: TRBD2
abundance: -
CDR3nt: TGTGCCAGCAGCTTGACGGCTAGCGGGAGTTTGAAAGAGACCCAGTACTTC
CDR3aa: CASSLTASGSLKETQYF

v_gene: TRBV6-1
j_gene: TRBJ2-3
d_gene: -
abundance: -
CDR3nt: TGTGCCAGCAGTGTCACGACAGTTAGCACAGATACGCAGTATTTT
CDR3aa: CASSVTTVSTDTQYF

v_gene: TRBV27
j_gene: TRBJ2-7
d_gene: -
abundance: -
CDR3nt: TGTGCCAGCAGCCCGCGCACACATAGCGAGCAGTACTTC
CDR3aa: CASSPRTHSEQYF

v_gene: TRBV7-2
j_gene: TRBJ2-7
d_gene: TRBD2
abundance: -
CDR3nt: TGTGCCAGCAGCTTAGCGCCCGCGGGAGGGGGGGATCAGCAGTACTTC
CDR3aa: CASSLAPAGGGDQQYF

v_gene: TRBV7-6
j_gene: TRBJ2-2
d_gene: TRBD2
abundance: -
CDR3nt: TGTGCCAGCAGCCTCCATAGCGGGGAGAACACCGGGGAGCTGTTTTTT
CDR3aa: CASSLHSGENTGELFF

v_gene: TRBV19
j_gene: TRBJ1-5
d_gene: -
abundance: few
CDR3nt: TGTGCCAGTAGTACCTACAGGGTACATCAGCCCCAGCATTTT
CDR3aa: CASSTYRVHQPQHF

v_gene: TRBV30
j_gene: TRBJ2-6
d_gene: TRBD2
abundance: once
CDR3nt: TGTGCCTGGACTAGCGGGCAGAGCTCTGGGGCCAACGTCCTGACTTTC
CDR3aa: CAWTSGQSSGANVLTF

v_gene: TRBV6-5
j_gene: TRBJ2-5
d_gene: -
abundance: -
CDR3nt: TGTGCCAGCAGTTACTCGACAACGGGAATCCAAGAGACCCAGTACTTC
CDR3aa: CASSYSTTGIQETQYF

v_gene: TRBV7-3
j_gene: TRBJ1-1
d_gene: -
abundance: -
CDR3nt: TGTGCCAGCAGTTCCGATCCGAACACTGAAGCTTTCTTT
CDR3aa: CASSSDPNTEAFF